This T cell receptor beta chain is drawn from a study of blood T cell repertoires in COVID-19. Generated by immunoSEQ multiplex PCR, the TCRdb table keeps only in-frame clones and is missing some. The sample yields fewer than 250,000 clones, approximately 85% seen once. This clone appeared a few times. The CDR3 length is 19 residues. Germline V gene data show CDR1 as SGHNT and CDR2 as YENEEA. V was trimmed by 4 bases and J by 0 bases, leaving 19 bases between them. The V and J genes are TRBV11-3 and TRBJ2-6, with D perhaps TRBD2 (7 bases). The sample comprised peripheral blood. The clonotype was recovered from a woman in her 70s with acute or convalescent COVID-19. This chain's CDR3 is CASSSWGLMDSSGANVLTF. In DNA, the CDR3 is TGTGCCAGCAGCTCGTGGGGACTAATGGACAGCTCTGGGGCCAACGTCCTGACTTTC. The entire variable domain, with the rest obtained from reference TRBV11-3 and TRBJ2-6, is as follows: EAGVVQSPRYKIIEKKQPVAFWCNPISGHNTLYWYLQNLGQGPELLIRYENEEAVDDSQLPKDRFSAERLKGVDSTLKIQPAELGDSAVYLCASSSWGLMDSSGANVLTFGAGSRLTVL.